These 19 T cell receptor beta chains share one sample of origin, sequenced in a study of cytomegalovirus exposure and HLA in healthy donors (dated by TCRdb to the late 2010s). The library was built by means of the immunoSEQ multiplex PCR assay. The multiplex PCR relied on a mix of 60 forward primers for TCR Vbeta segments and 13 reverse primers for TCR Jbeta segments. TCRdb took over this immuneACCESS table, retaining in-frame rearrangements with V and J assigned. Such tables are incomplete; in checked studies, under half of the missing clones stem from an unresolved V gene, and the remainder is unexplained. For this sample there are about 200,000 clones; about four fifths appear just once. 2.5% to 3.5% of the sample is taken by the ten largest. The source material was PBMCs. These receptors were obtained from a man younger than 45 in good health and CMV-seronegative.

This chain uses TRBV9 with TRBJ2-3; 8 bases map to TRBD2. The germline V gene encodes CDR1 SGDLS and CDR2 YYNGEE. There are 18 residues in the CDR3. V lost 0 bases and J lost 2; bases outside the gene matches: 11. The CDR3 reads CASSVAPAGEILTDTQYF. The CDR3 DNA reads as TGTGCCAGCAGCGTAGCGCCAGCGGGGGAGATACTCACAGATACGCAGTATTTT.

The chain uses TRBV5-1 and TRBJ2-7, with unresolved D. The CDR3 has 13 amino acids. V was shortened by 0 bases and J by 6 bases, with 10 bases between the two germline ends. Germline-derived CDR1 and CDR2 are SGHRS and YFSETQ. Here the CDR3 DNA reads TGCGCCAGCAGCTTGGTTTCAGAGCGCGAGCAGTACTTC. Protein: CASSLVSEREQYF.

The rearrangement links TRBV28 to TRBJ1-2; D is perhaps TRBD1 (5 bases). The CDR3 sequence is 13 residues long. CDR1 and CDR2 from the germline V gene are MDHEN and SYDVKM. Trimming took off 3 bases at V and 10 bases at J, with 15 bases between the two ends. CDR3: CASSLPGFTPYTF. In DNA, the CDR3 is TGTGCCAGCAGTTTGCCAGGGTTCACACCCTACACCTTC.

The chain employs TRBV5-6 and TRBJ1-1; tentative D call: TRBD1 (6 bases). V was shortened by 1 base and J by 2 bases, with 18 bases between the two germline ends. This CDR3 spans 17 amino acids. Germline CDR1 reads SGHDT; CDR2 reads YYEEEE. The CDR3 reads CASSLMVLQGTNTEAFF. The CDR3 DNA sequence: TGTGCCAGCAGCTTGATGGTTTTACAGGGAACAAACACTGAAGCTTTCTTT. Looking up the rest from reference TRBV5-6 and TRBJ1-1 gives the full variable domain: DAGVTQSPTHLIKTRGQQVTLRCSPKSGHDTVSWYQQALGQGPQFIFQYYEEEERQRGNFPDRFSGHQFPNYSSELNVNALLLGDSALYLCASSLMVLQGTNTEAFFGQGTRLTVV.

This clone was counted once. The rearrangement uses TRBV2 and TRBJ1-5; 8 nucleotides match TRBD1. The CDR3 sequence is 21 residues long. CDR1 SNHLY and CDR2 FYNNEI come from the germline V gene. V gave up 2 bases and J gave up 3 bases; unmatched junction bases: 21. CDR3 sequence: CASSERTMDRVLRGTNQPQHF. The CDR3 DNA is TGTGCCAGCAGTGAAAGGACGATGGACAGGGTACTTCGGGGGACCAATCAGCCCCAGCATTTT.

V is TRBV27 and J is TRBJ1-6; TRBD1 agrees at 8 bases. V lost 7 bases, J lost 7 bases, and 6 bases stayed unmatched. Looked up from germline, CDR1 is MNHEY and CDR2 is SMNVEV (reference sequence). The CDR3 loop spans 14 amino acids. CDR3 protein: CASKPDRANSPLHF. Here the CDR3 DNA reads TGTGCCAGCAAACCGGACAGGGCAAATTCACCCCTCCACTTT.

The chain is built from TRBV29-1 and TRBJ2-4; maybe TRBD1 (6 bases). This CDR3 is 14 amino acids long. Looked up from germline, CDR1 is SQVTM and CDR2 is ANQGSEA. V lost 7 bases and J 4 bases, leaving 17 bases between the germline ends. The CDR3 DNA reads as TGCAGCGCTAGGACAGTGCCGGGGAAAAACATTCAGTACTTC. Its protein product is CSARTVPGKNIQYF. Full variable domain (missing parts from reference TRBV29-1 and TRBJ2-4): SAVISQKPSRDICQRGTSLTIQCQVDSQVTMMFWYRQQPGQSLTLIATANQGSEATYESGFVIDKFPISRPNLTFSTLTVSNMSPEDSSIYLCSARTVPGKNIQYFGAGTRLSVL.

This chain uses TRBV2 with TRBJ2-3; D is possibly TRBD1 (6 bases). The CDR3 is 17 residues long. Germline CDR1 and CDR2: SNHLY and FYNNEI. V lost 6 bases and J lost 1, with 20 bases in between. In nucleotides, the CDR3 is TGTGCCAGCAGATCCTCCTTCACAGGGCGCCGCACAGATACGCAGTATTTT. Translated, it gives CASRSSFTGRRTDTQYF.

The gene calls are TRBV18 and TRBJ2-7; TRBD1 agrees at 8 bases. The CDR3 loop spans 14 amino acids. The V and J ends lost 1 base and 4 bases, in that order; junction bases with no gene match: 3. The germline V gene encodes CDR1 KGHSH and CDR2 LQKENI. CDR3 sequence reads: CASSPRTGIYEQYF. The CDR3 DNA sequence: TGTGCCAGCTCACCACGGACAGGGATATACGAGCAGTACTTC.

The chain recombines TRBV4-1 with TRBJ2-3, with unresolved D. The CDR3 runs to 14 residues. Looked up from germline, CDR1 is MGHRA and CDR2 is YSYEKL. V lost 1 base and J lost 1, with 6 bases in between. DNA for the CDR3: TGCGCCAGCAGCCAAGGGGCCGGCACAGATACGCAGTATTTT. It codes for CASSQGAGTDTQYF.

The chain combines TRBV7-9 with TRBJ2-7, with TRBD2 matching 9 bases. There are 15 residues in the CDR3. From germline, CDR1 is SEHNR and CDR2 FQNEAQ (reference sequence). J lost 4 bases, V lost 6 bases, and 10 bases had no gene match. The CDR3 DNA reads as TGTGCCAGCAGTCCCAGCGGGGGGCTTTTATACGAGCAGTACTTC. This encodes CASSPSGGLLYEQYF.

This clone was detected once. The chain has TRBV4-1 and TRBJ2-3; 11 bases align to TRBD2. V lost 0 bases, J lost 5 bases, and 10 bases stayed unmatched. Germline CDR1 is MGHRA and CDR2 is YSYEKL. The CDR3 runs to 18 residues. This chain's CDR3 is CASSQDPLAGVEVDTQYF. The CDR3 nucleotides read TGCGCCAGCAGCCAAGATCCACTAGCGGGGGTCGAGGTAGATACGCAGTATTTT.

The V call is TRBV2, the J call TRBJ2-2; the match to TRBD2 covers 7 bases. The trim removed 4 bases at V and 1 base at J, leaving 12 bases unmatched. The CDR3 loop spans 18 amino acids. CDR1 and CDR2 (germline): SNHLY, FYNNEI. The CDR3 DNA sequence: TGTGCCAGCAGTGCCATACTTCCGAGCGGGGTGAACACCGGGGAGCTGTTTTTT. Its protein product is CASSAILPSGVNTGELFF.

The chain recombines TRBV7-8 with TRBJ2-7, with 7 bases aligning to TRBD1. Unmatched junction bases numbered 10, after V lost 3 bases and J lost 2 bases. Germline V CDR1 and CDR2: SGHVS, FQNEAQ. The CDR3 runs 16 residues. The CDR3 DNA is TGTGCCAGCAGCTTGGCCCGCGCAGGGGGAACCTACGAGCAGTACTTC. Protein: CASSLARAGGTYEQYF.

The CDR3 loop reads CASSSPMRSGGAFLFF. CDR3 bases: TGTGCCAGCAGCTCCCCGATGCGTAGCGGGGGGGCCTTTCTGTTCTTC. The J gene is TRBJ2-1, the V gene TRBV11-2; 11 bases match TRBD2. The CDR3 sequence is 16 residues long. V trimming: 4 bases; J trimming: 15 bases; junction bases outside the gene matches: 17. Germline CDR1 is SGHAT and CDR2 is FQNNGV.

This chain joins TRBV5-5 and TRBJ1-2, with TRBD1 matching over 11 bases. This CDR3 contains 14 residues. The V gene end was trimmed by 2 bases and the J gene end by 8 bases; junction bases not matched to a gene: 5. Germline CDR1 reads SGHKS; CDR2 reads YYEKEE (reference sequence). CDR3 loop: CASSLLDRGLGYTF. DNA of the CDR3: TGTGCCAGCAGCTTACTGGACAGGGGGCTAGGCTACACCTTC.

V and J are TRBV10-2 and TRBJ1-1; D call uncertain. Germline V CDR1 and CDR2: WSHSY, SAAADI. The CDR3 is made up of 13 amino acids. Trimming took 5 bases from V and 3 from J, leaving 10 bases between them. CDR3 region: CASSSKRDTEAFF. The DNA for the CDR3 is TGCGCCAGCAGTTCAAAACGGGACACTGAAGCTTTCTTT.

This clone has just one count. The chain uses TRBV6-1 and TRBJ1-2; D gene unclear. Deletions cut 2 bases from V and 4 bases from J, with 14 bases between. CDR1 is MNHNS, CDR2 SASEGT, per germline. The CDR3 totals 15 residues. CDR3 DNA sequence: TGTGCCAGCAGTGAAAGTGTCGGAGGTTTCTATGGCTACACCTTC. It codes for CASSESVGGFYGYTF.

The J gene is TRBJ1-1, the V gene TRBV29-1; perhaps TRBD1 as D (5 bases). V lost 7 bases to trimming and J lost 8 bases, with 11 bases between them. The CDR3 totals 10 residues. CDR1 is SQVTM, CDR2 ANQGSEA, per germline. The CDR3 protein is CSAAQGEAFF. CDR3 DNA sequence: TGCAGCGCCGCTCAGGGCGAAGCTTTCTTT.